The clone carrying this TCR beta chain was seen only once. Germline CDR1 and CDR2: ENHRY and SYGVKD. The CDR3 has 14 residues. The ends were cut back, 3 bases at V and 5 bases at J, with 13 bases in the middle. Cohort allocation depended upon clinical history that participants reported. The data stem from a study of blood T cell repertoires in COVID-19. Study background: Spain, Italy and the United States supplied samples that represented acute and convalescent COVID-19.

Original processing notes: Reference gene primer amplification yielded estimated nucleated cell counts. This table comes from immunoSEQ multiplex PCR, and its TCRdb copy is limited to in-frame clones, with some not included. V and J calls and clone size follow that table, whereas D and trimming were derived from the DNA. The top ten hold about 8.2% of the sample, which has about 250,000 clones, roughly 85% seen once. This TCR was recovered from a woman in her forties or fifties with acute COVID-19. What was sequenced was PBMCs or T cells enriched from blood (not recorded which). V gene TRBV10-3 combines with J gene TRBJ1-2, with D tentatively TRBD1 (6 bases). CDR3 DNA: TGTGCCATCAGTGATAAAGGGACATATTATGGCTACACCTTC. It is translated as CAISDKGTYYGYTF.